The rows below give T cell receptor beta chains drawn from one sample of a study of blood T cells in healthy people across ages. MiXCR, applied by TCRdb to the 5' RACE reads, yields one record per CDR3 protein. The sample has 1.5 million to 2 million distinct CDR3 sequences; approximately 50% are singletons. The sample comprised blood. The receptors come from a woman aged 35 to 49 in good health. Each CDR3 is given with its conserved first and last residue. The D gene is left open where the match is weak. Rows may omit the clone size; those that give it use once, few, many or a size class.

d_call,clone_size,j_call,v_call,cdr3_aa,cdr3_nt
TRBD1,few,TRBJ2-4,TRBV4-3,CASSPGTGVNIQYF,TGCGCCAGCAGCCCCGGGACAGGGGTAAACATTCAGTACTTC
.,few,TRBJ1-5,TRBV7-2,CASSLIPGIVVQPQHF,TGTGCCAGCAGCTTAATCCCAGGGATTGTGGTACAGCCCCAGCATTTT
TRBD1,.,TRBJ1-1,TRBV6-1,CASSGPQGAKTEAFF,TGTGCCAGCAGTGGCCCACAGGGGGCTAAAACTGAAGCTTTCTTT
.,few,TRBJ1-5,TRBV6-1,CASSALGTRNQPQHF,TGTGCCAGCAGTGCCCTCGGGACACGCAATCAGCCCCAGCATTTT
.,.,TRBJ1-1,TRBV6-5,CASSYSIGELNTEAFF,TGTGCCAGCAGTTACTCGATTGGGGAGCTGAACACTGAAGCTTTCTTT
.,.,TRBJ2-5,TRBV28,CASKRSQETQYF,TGTGCCAGCAAGAGGTCCCAAGAGACCCAGTACTTC
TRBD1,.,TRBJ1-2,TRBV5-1,CASSSDRALGYGYTF,TGCGCCAGCAGCTCGGACAGGGCTTTGGGCTATGGCTACACCTTC
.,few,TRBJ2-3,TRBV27,CASRPPPQRPSTDTQYF,TGTGCCAGCAGGCCTCCCCCCCAGCGGCCTAGCACAGATACGCAGTATTTT
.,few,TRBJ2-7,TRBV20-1,CSARVPGEQYF,TGCAGTGCTAGAGTTCCTGGCGAGCAGTACTTC
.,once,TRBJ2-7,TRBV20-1,CSATDYFIKNEQYF,TGCAGTGCCACGGACTACTTTATTAAAAATGAGCAGTACTTC
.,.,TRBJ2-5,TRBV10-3,CAISEFGETQYF,TGTGCCATCAGTGAATTCGGAGAGACCCAGTACTTC
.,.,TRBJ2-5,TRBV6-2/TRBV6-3,CASRSDSQGTQYF,TGTGCCAGCAGGTCGGACAGCCAAGGGACCCAGTACTTC
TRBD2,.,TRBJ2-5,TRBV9,CASSPRLAEEETQYF,TGTGCCAGCAGCCCCCGACTAGCGGAAGAAGAGACCCAGTACTTC
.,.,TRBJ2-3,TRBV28,CASSFLGGYTGRSRPDTQYF,TGTGCCAGCAGTTTCTTGGGGGGATATACCGGGAGATCGAGGCCGGATACGCAGTATTTT
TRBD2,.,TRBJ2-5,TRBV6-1,CASRETYSGAYQETQYF,TGTGCCAGCAGGGAAACTTATAGCGGGGCCTACCAAGAGACCCAGTACTTC
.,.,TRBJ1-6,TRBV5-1,CASTDAWNYNSPLHF,TGCGCCAGCACGGACGCCTGGAATTATAATTCACCCCTCCACTTT
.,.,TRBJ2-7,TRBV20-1,CSASLSPSSYEQYF,TGCAGTGCTTCACTAAGTCCTAGCTCCTACGAGCAGTACTTC